This TCR beta chain came from a study of brain metastases from non-small cell lung cancer (dated 2019 in TCRdb). In the study overall: The study profiled the immune microenvironment of paired resected primary tumors and brain metastases from non-small-cell lung cancer patients.

A cohort of 39 patients with surgically resected non-small-cell lung cancer, for whom both primary tumor and brain metastasis specimens were available, was included. To prepare the library, the immunoSEQ multiplex PCR assay was applied. Alongside a 770-gene immune expression panel, the team sequenced the T-cell receptor beta chain repertoire. This immuneACCESS table, as held by TCRdb, lists in-frame sequences with V and J called but not all clones. Of the missing ones, under half trace to an unresolved V gene in checked studies; the others have no known cause. For this sample the table gives about 4,400 clones, of which around 80% were detected only once. Approximately 6.2% of the sample lies in the top ten. For this clone: This clone's antigen is unknown. Base qualities were left out, and no much larger clone turns up one base away.

The sample comprised tumor-adjacent normal tissue. The receptor was isolated from a donor over 35 with non-small cell lung cancer.

The CDR3 is CASSLNLGRTNLNIQYF. The nucleotide sequence is TGTGCCAGCAGCTTAAATCTAGGCAGGACTAACCTAAACATTCAGTACTTC. The sequence links TRBV7-2 to TRBJ2-4; the D region possibly corresponds to TRBD2 (6 bases align). Trimming at the junction amounts to 2 bases on V and 6 bases on J, and the germline ends lie 20 bases apart. The CDR3 covers 17 residues, taking in both the cysteine and the phenylalanine. CDR3 DNA is the only sequence kept; it has 51 bases, read in frame from the first base. The germline V gene supplies CDR1 SGHTA and CDR2 FQGNSA.